The 3 T cell receptor beta chains presented below share a single source sample, sequenced in a study of response to subunit inactivated influenza vaccine. MiXCR was run by TCRdb on the RT-PCR reads, yielding one entry per CDR3 protein. The table shows around 180,000 distinct CDR3 sequences, with around 9.2% occurring only once. This specimen was non-naive T cells sorted from PBMCs, taken on the day of vaccination. The origin of the receptors is a man in his forties or fifties who received an inactivated influenza vaccine.

This clonotype was seen a few times. The chain is built from TRBV29-1 and TRBJ2-1; D could derive from TRBD1 or TRBD2 (5 bases each). V dropped 6 bases and J dropped 6 bases, with 27 bases sitting between them. This CDR3 has 17 residues. Per the germline V gene, CDR1 is SQVTM and CDR2 is ANQGSEA. The CDR3 here is CSVDTFRPENGGNEQFF. The CDR3 region has the DNA TGCAGCGTAGATACCTTCCGGCCAGAAAATGGGGGCAATGAGCAGTTCTTC.

This clonotype was recorded at least ten times. The rearrangement links TRBV20-1 to TRBJ1-5, with 9 bases lining up with TRBD1. This CDR3 spans 15 amino acids. V trimming: 5 bases; J trimming: 5 bases; junction bases outside the gene matches: 10. Looked up from germline, CDR1 is DFQATT and CDR2 is SNEGSKA (reference sequence). CDR3 sequence reads: CSALRPGQGDQPQHF. The CDR3 DNA reads as TGCAGTGCTCTCCGCCCGGGACAGGGTGATCAGCCCCAGCATTTT.

This clonotype appeared many times. This chain uses TRBV4-2 with TRBJ1-6, with D hard to call. The V gene's germline CDR1 is LGHNA and CDR2 YNFKEQ. V was clipped by 4 bases and J by 5 bases, with 15 bases between them. This CDR3 region has 16 residues. This CDR3 is CASSPLDPKDNSPLHF. The CDR3 coding sequence is TGTGCCAGCAGCCCGTTGGACCCAAAGGATAATTCACCCCTCCACTTT.